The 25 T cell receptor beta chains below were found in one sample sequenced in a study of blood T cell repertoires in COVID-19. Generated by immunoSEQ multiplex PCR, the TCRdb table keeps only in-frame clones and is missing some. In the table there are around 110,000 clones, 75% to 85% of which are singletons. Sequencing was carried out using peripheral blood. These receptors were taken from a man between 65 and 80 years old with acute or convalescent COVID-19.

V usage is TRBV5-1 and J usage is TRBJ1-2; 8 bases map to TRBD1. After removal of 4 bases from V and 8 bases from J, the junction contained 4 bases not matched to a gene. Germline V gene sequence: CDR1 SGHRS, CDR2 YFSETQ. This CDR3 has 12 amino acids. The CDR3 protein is CASSLDRGGYTF. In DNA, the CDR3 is TGCGCCAGCAGCCTAGACAGGGGAGGCTACACCTTC.

This chain's CDR3 is CASSVHQGSGNTIYF. CDR3 sequence (DNA): TGCGCCAGCAGCGTTCACCAGGGTTCTGGAAACACCATATATTTT. The rearrangement links TRBV5-1 to TRBJ1-3; a possible D gene is TRBD1 (5 bases). CDR1 is SGHRS and CDR2 is YFSETQ in the germline V gene. V lost 4 bases and J 1 base, leaving 12 bases between the germline ends. The CDR3 is made up of 15 amino acids.

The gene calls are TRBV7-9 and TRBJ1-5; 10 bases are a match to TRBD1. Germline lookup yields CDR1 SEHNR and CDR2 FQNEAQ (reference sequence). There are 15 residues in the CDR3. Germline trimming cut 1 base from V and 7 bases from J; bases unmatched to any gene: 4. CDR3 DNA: TGTGCCAGCAGCTTAGTCGGGACAGGGGTCCAGCCCCAGCATTTT. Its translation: CASSLVGTGVQPQHF.

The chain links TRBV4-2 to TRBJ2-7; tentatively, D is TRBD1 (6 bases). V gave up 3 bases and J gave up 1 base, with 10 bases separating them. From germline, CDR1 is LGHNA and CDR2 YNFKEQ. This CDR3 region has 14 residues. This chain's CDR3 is CASSHTGQSYEQYF. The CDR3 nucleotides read TGTGCCAGCAGCCACACAGGACAGTCCTACGAGCAGTACTTC.

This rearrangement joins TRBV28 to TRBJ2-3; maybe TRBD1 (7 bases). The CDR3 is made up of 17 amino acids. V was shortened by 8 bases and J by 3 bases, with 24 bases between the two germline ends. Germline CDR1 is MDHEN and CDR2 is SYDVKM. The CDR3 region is CASPPRSETGRTDTQYF. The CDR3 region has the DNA TGTGCCAGCCCCCCTCGCTCCGAGACAGGGAGGACAGATACGCAGTATTTT.

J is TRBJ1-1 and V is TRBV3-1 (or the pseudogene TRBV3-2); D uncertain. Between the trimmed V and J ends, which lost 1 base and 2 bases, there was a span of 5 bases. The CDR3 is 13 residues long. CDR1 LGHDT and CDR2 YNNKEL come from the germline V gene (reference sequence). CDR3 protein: CASSQVSNTEAFF. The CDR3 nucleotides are TGTGCCAGCAGCCAAGTGAGCAACACTGAAGCTTTCTTT.

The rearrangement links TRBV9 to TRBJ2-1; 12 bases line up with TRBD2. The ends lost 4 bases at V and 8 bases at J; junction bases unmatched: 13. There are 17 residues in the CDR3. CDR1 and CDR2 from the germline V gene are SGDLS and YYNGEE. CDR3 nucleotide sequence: TGTGCCAGCAGCTACGGACTAGCGGGGCCACTTCCGGATGAGCAGTTCTTC. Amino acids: CASSYGLAGPLPDEQFF. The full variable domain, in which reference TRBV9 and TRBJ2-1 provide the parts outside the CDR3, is DSGVTQTPKHLITATGQRVTLRCSPRSGDLSVYWYQQSLDQGLQFLIQYYNGEERAKGNILERFSAQQFPDLHSELNLSSLELGDSALYFCASSYGLAGPLPDEQFFGPGTRLTVL.

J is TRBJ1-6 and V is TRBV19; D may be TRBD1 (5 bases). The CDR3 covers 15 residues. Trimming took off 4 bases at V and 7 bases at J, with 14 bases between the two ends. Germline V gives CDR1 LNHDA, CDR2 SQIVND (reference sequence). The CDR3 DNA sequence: TGTGCCAGTAGTAGAGAAGGGGCTCGAAATTCACCCCTCCACTTT. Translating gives CASSREGARNSPLHF.

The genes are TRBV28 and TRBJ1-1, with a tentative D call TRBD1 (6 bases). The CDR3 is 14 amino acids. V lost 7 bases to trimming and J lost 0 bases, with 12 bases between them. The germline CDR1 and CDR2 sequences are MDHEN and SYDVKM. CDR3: CASKGGVLNTEAFF. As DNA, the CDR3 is TGTGCCAGCAAAGGGGGGGTATTGAACACTGAAGCTTTCTTT. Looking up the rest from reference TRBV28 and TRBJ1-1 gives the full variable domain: DVKVTQSSRYLVKRTGEKVFLECVQDMDHENMFWYRQDPGLGLRLIYFSYDVKMKEKGDIPEGYSVSREKKERFSLILESASTNQTSMYLCASKGGVLNTEAFFGQGTRLTVV.

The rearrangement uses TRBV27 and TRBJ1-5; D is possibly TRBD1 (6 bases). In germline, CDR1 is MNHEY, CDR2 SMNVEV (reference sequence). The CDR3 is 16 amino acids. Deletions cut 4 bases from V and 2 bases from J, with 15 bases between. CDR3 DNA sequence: TGTGCCAGCAGTTCGGGGACACCCACGGGCAATCAGCCCCAGCATTTT. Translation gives CASSSGTPTGNQPQHF.

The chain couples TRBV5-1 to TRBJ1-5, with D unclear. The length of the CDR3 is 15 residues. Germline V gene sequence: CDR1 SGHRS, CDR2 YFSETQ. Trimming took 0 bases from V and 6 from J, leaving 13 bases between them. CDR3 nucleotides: TGCGCCAGCAGCTTGGTTCCGGGCGGAGGTCAGCCCCAGCATTTT. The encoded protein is CASSLVPGGGQPQHF. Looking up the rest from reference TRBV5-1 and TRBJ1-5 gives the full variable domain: KAGVTQTPRYLIKTRGQQVTLSCSPISGHRSVSWYQQTPGQGLQFLFEYFSETQRNKGNFPGRFSGRQFSNSRSEMNVSTLELGDSALYLCASSLVPGGGQPQHFGDGTRLSIL.

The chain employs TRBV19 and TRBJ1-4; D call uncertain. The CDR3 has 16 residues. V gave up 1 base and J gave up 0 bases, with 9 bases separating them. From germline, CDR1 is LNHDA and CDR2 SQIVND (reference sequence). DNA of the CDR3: TGTGCCAGTAGTATAGCCCAGAAAACAACTAATGAAAAACTGTTTTTT. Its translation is CASSIAQKTTNEKLFF.

The CDR3 region has the DNA TGCGCCAGCTGGAAAACGGTGGAGGGCGGCGAGCAGTACTTC. Translated: CASWKTVEGGEQYF. The chain employs TRBV5-1 and TRBJ2-7; a possible D gene is TRBD2 (6 bases). The length of the CDR3 is 14 residues. V was trimmed by 7 bases and J by 6 bases, leaving 20 bases between them. Germline values: CDR1 SGHRS, CDR2 YFSETQ. The complete variable domain, with remaining parts taken from reference TRBV5-1 and TRBJ2-7, reads KAGVTQTPRYLIKTRGQQVTLSCSPISGHRSVSWYQQTPGQGLQFLFEYFSETQRNKGNFPGRFSGRQFSNSRSEMNVSTLELGDSALYLCASWKTVEGGEQYFGPGTRLTVT.

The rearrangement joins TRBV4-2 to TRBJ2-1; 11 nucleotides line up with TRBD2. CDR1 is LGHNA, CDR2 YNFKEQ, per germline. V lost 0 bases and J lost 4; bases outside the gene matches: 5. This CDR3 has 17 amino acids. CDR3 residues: CASSQETSGREYNEQFF. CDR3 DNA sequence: TGTGCCAGCAGCCAAGAAACTAGCGGGAGAGAATACAATGAGCAGTTCTTC.

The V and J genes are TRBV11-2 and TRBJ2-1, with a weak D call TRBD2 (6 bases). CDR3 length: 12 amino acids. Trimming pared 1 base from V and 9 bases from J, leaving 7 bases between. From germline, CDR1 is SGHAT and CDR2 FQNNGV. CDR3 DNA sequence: TGTGCCAGCAGCTTAGGGCGGGGTGAGCAGTTCTTC. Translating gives CASSLGRGEQFF.

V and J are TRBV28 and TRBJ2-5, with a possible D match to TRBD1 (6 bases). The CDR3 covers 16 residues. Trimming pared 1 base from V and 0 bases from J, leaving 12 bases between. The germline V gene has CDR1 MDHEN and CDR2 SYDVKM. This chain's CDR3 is CASSLYGGSYQETQYF. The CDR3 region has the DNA TGTGCCAGCAGTTTATATGGGGGCTCGTACCAAGAGACCCAGTACTTC. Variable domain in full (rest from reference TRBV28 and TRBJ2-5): DVKVTQSSRYLVKRTGEKVFLECVQDMDHENMFWYRQDPGLGLRLIYFSYDVKMKEKGDIPEGYSVSREKKERFSLILESASTNQTSMYLCASSLYGGSYQETQYFGPGTRLLVL.

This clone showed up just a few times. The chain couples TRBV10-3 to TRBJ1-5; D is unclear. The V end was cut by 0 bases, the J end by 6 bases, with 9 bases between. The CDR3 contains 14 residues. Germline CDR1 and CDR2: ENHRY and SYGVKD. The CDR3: CAISESGGRQPQHF. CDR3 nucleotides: TGTGCCATCAGTGAGTCTGGAGGGCGTCAGCCCCAGCATTTT.

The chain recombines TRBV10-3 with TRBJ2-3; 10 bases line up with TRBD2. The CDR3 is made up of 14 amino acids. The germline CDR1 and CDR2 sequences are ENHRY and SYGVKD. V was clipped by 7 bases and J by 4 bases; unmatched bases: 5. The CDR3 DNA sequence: TGTGCCATCAAAAGCGGGGGGGCCGCAGATACGCAGTATTTT. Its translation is CAIKSGGAADTQYF.

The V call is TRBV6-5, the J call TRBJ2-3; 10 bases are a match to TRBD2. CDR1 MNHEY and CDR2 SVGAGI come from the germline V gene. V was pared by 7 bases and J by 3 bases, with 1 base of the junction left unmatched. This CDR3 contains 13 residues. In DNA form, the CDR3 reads TGTGCCAGCAAGCGGGAGGGGACAGATACGCAGTATTTT. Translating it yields CASKREGTDTQYF.

CDR3 nucleotide sequence: TGTGCCAGCAGCCACCGGGACAGTAACACTGAAGCTTTCTTT. This gives the protein CASSHRDSNTEAFF. V gene TRBV7-8 combines with J gene TRBJ1-1; TRBD1 aligns across 7 bases. CDR1 SGHVS and CDR2 FQNEAQ come from the germline V gene. The CDR3 is 14 amino acids. V lost 5 bases and J lost 2; bases outside the gene matches: 5.

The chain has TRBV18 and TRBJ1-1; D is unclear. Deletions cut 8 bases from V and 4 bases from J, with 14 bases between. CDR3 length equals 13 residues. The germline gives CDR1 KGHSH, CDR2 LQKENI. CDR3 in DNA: TGTGCCAGCGATAATACTGCGGGCACTGAAGCTTTCTTT. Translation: CASDNTAGTEAFF.

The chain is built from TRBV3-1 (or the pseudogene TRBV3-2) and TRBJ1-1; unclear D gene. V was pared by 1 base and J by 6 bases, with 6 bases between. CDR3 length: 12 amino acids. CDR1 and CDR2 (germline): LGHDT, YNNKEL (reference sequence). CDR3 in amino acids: CASSQGLAEAFF. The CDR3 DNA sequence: TGTGCCAGCAGCCAAGGTCTCGCTGAAGCTTTCTTT.

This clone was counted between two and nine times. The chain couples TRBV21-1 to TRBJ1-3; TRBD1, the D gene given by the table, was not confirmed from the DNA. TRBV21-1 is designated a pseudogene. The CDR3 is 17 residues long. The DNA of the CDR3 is TGTGCCAGCAGCAAAGGCCGCCGGACAAGGGGTGGAAACACCATATATTTT. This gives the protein CASSKGRRTRGGNTIYF.

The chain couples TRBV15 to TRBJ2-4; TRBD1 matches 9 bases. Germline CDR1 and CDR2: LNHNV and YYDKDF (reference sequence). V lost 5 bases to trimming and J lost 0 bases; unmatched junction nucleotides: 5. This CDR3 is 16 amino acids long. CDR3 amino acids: CATSGQGNLAKNIQYF. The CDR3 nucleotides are TGTGCCACCAGCGGACAGGGGAACTTAGCCAAAAACATTCAGTACTTC.

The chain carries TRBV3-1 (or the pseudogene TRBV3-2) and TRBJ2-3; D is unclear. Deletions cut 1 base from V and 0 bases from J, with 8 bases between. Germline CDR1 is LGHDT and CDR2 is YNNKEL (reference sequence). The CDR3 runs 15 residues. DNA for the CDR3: TGTGCCAGCAGCCAAGTCCCGACTAGCACAGATACGCAGTATTTT. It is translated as CASSQVPTSTDTQYF.